This T cell receptor beta chain was observed in a study of breast tumors, draining lymph nodes, adjacent tissues. TCRdb itself ran the multiplex PCR reads through MiXCR, one entry per CDR3 protein. The repertoire holds more than 200,000 distinct CDR3 sequences, with approximately 30% as singletons. Per germline, CDR1 MNHEY and CDR2 SVGEGT. The CDR3 is 12 residues long. Notes on the study in general: Findings are consistent with lymph node origin and intratumoral expansion of most tumor T cells.

The lymph nodes were axillary draining lymph nodes from breast cancer patients. As for this clonotype: Antigen specificity is unknown. At one end the junction does not follow the germline gene, possibly because of a read error.

The chain has TRBV6-2 or TRBV6-3 and TRBJ2-1, with 7 bases lining up with TRBD1. The sequencing input was axillary lymph node tissue. The receptor's source is a female donor with breast cancer. Some clones in this sample may be carry-over from other donors' samples. Here the CDR3 reads CASSHSGGEQFF. The CDR3 DNA follows: TGTGCCAGCAGTCACTCAGGGGGAGAGCAGTTCTTC.